This TCR beta chain emerged from a study of T cells after yellow fever vaccination. Study observations and caveats: Though it reached lower strength, the secondary response hit its peak faster, day 5 versus 15.

Concerning this clonotype: What it binds is unknown.

TCRdb used MiXCR to reprocess the 5' RACE reads, holding one entry per CDR3 protein. Of about 170,000 distinct CDR3 sequences listed, 9.5% to 11% are singletons. Trimming cost V 4 bases and J 6 bases; bases outside gene matches: 4. CDR3 size: 13 residues. The germline gives CDR1 MGHDK, CDR2 SYGVNS. This sample comprised CD8+ T cells sorted from PBMCs, obtained 15 days after the yellow fever booster vaccination. The sequence was obtained from a man aged 18 to 30 who received the YFV17D yellow fever vaccine. The chain employs TRBV25-1 and TRBJ2-7; 9 nucleotides agree with TRBD1. The CDR3 region is CASSAGQGSEQYF. In DNA form, the CDR3 reads TGTGCCAGCAGTGCAGGACAGGGGAGCGAGCAGTACTTC.